A single sample gave rise to the 25 T cell receptor beta chains below, sequenced in a study of blood T cell repertoires in COVID-19. The method was immunoSEQ multiplex PCR; TCRdb's version includes in-frame clones alone and lacks a portion of them. This table has hundreds of thousands of clones, roughly 90% appearing once. Sequencing was done on a sample of peripheral blood. The receptors stem from a woman aged 45-65 years with active or convalescent COVID-19.

In this sample, this clone turned up once. The gene calls are TRBV27 and TRBJ2-6; TRBD2 agrees at 7 bases. V lost 7 bases, J lost 0 bases, and 21 bases stayed unmatched. Germline V lookup: CDR1 MNHEY, CDR2 SMNVEV (reference sequence). The length of the CDR3 is 21 residues. Here the CDR3 reads CASTPGWRETGPHSGANVLTF. CDR3 DNA sequence: TGTGCCAGCACCCCTGGGTGGCGGGAGACGGGGCCCCACTCTGGGGCCAACGTCCTGACTTTC.

The chain combines TRBV28 with TRBJ2-1; tentatively, D is TRBD1 (6 bases). The CDR3 is 14 amino acids. The germline gives CDR1 MDHEN, CDR2 SYDVKM. V lost 8 bases and J lost 6, with 17 bases in between. The CDR3 region is CASGGQGYRNEQFF. In nucleotides, the CDR3 is TGTGCCAGCGGCGGGCAGGGGTATCGCAATGAGCAGTTCTTC.

In its sample, this clone was seen once. The chain joins TRBV4-1 to TRBJ1-2; 7 nucleotides agree with TRBD1. The CDR3 runs 15 residues. CDR1 and CDR2 (germline): MGHRA, YSYEKL. J was trimmed by 4 bases and V by 4 bases; bases with no gene match: 9. The chain's CDR3 is CASSLRTGSFYGYTF. The CDR3 DNA follows: TGCGCCAGCAGCCTGCGGACAGGATCGTTCTATGGCTACACCTTC.

The chain uses TRBV2 and TRBJ2-3, with D uncertain. V lost 6 bases, J lost 0 bases, and 10 bases lay in between. Germline CDR1 and CDR2: SNHLY and FYNNEI. The CDR3 is 14 residues long. The CDR3 here is CASSLTLSTDTQYF. In nucleotides, the CDR3 is TGTGCCAGCAGCCTAACTTTAAGCACAGATACGCAGTATTTT.

Points on this clone: One junction end disagrees with the germline gene, perhaps due to a read error. The V call is TRBV2, the J call TRBJ2-5, with 7 nucleotides matching TRBD1. The V gene's germline CDR1 is SNHLY and CDR2 FYNNEI. CDR3 length: 12 amino acids. The chain's CDR3 is CARGTEQGTQYF. CDR3 in DNA: TGTGCCAGGGGGACAGAACAAGGGACCCAGTACTTC.

This sequence joins TRBV11-1 and TRBJ1-1; 7 bases fit TRBD1. The V gene's germline CDR1 is SGHAT and CDR2 FQDESV (reference sequence). The CDR3 is 14 residues long. V gave up 1 base and J gave up 7 bases; unmatched junction bases: 6. For the CDR3, the DNA is TGTGCCAGCAGCTTAGGAGGGGGCTCGGTTGAAGCTTTCTTT. Its translation: CASSLGGGSVEAFF.

J is TRBJ2-1 and V is TRBV5-8, with a weak D call TRBD1 (6 bases). The CDR3 runs to 14 residues. The germline CDR1 and CDR2 sequences are SGHTS and YDEGEE. V was clipped by 0 bases and J by 5 bases, with 9 bases between them. CDR3 amino acids: CASSLGGRDNEQFF. In DNA form, the CDR3 reads TGTGCCAGCAGCTTGGGGGGGCGCGACAATGAGCAGTTCTTC.

The chain is built from TRBV4-3 and TRBJ1-4; 7 bases map to TRBD1. With V trimmed by 1 base and J by 3 bases, 2 bases remained unmatched. The germline V gene encodes CDR1 LGHNA and CDR2 YSLEER. The CDR3 loop spans 15 amino acids. The CDR3 reads CASSQGGQSNEKLFF. The CDR3 nucleotides read TGCGCCAGCAGCCAAGGGGGACAGTCTAATGAAAAACTGTTTTTT.

The genes are TRBV4-3 and TRBJ1-2; D is unresolved. CDR3 size: 15 residues. The V and J ends lost 0 bases and 4 bases respectively, with 12 bases between them. Germline assignment: CDR1 LGHNA and CDR2 YSLEER. The CDR3 loop is CASSQDAAVTYGYTF. DNA of the CDR3: TGCGCCAGCAGCCAAGATGCAGCGGTCACCTATGGCTACACCTTC.

This rearrangement joins TRBV3-1 (or the pseudogene TRBV3-2) to TRBJ1-4; 7 bases agree with TRBD1. J gave up 6 bases and V 1 base, and 8 bases lay outside the gene matches. From germline, CDR1 is LGHDT and CDR2 YNNKEL (reference sequence). The CDR3 spans 16 residues. Here the CDR3 DNA reads TGTGCCAGCAGCCAAGGTGGAGGGGGCGTCTATGAAAAACTGTTTTTT. It codes for CASSQGGGGVYEKLFF.

V and J are TRBV5-1 and TRBJ2-1; 11 bases align to TRBD2. With V trimmed by 2 bases and J by 6 bases, 4 bases remained unmatched. Germline CDR1 reads SGHRS; CDR2 reads YFSETQ. This CDR3 has 15 residues. The CDR3 loop is CASSFIAGGPNEQFF. The CDR3 bases are TGCGCCAGCAGCTTCATAGCGGGAGGGCCCAATGAGCAGTTCTTC.

The V gene is TRBV12-3 or TRBV12-4, the J gene TRBJ2-7; 9 nucleotides agree with TRBD2. This CDR3 has 13 amino acids. Trimming took 6 bases from V and 6 from J; bases not matched to a gene: 6. As DNA, the CDR3 is TGTGCCAGCAGCGTAGCGGGAGAGGGCGAGCAGTACTTC. Translating it yields CASSVAGEGEQYF.

In its sample, this clone was seen a few times. The chain couples TRBV28 to TRBJ1-1; D gene ambiguous. V shed 6 bases and J shed 0 bases, with 8 bases lying between them. The CDR3 has 13 residues. Germline V gives CDR1 MDHEN, CDR2 SYDVKM. The CDR3 is CASSPTVNTEAFF. The DNA for the CDR3 is TGTGCCAGCAGCCCAACAGTGAACACTGAAGCTTTCTTT.

This clone came up a few times. The chain joins TRBV6-6 to TRBJ2-7; 8 nucleotides align to TRBD1. CDR3 length: 15 amino acids. Germline CDR1 reads MNHNY; CDR2 reads SVGAGI (reference sequence). V dropped 6 bases and J dropped 2; count of bases not matched to a gene: 9. The CDR3 nucleotides read TGTGCCAGCAGAAACGGACAGGGAGACACCTACGAGCAGTACTTC. This translates into CASRNGQGDTYEQYF.

The V call is TRBV6-5, the J call TRBJ1-2; D possibly corresponds to TRBD1 (5 bases). This CDR3 is built from 13 residues. V gave up 0 bases and J gave up 8 bases, with 10 bases separating them. Germline V gene data show CDR1 as MNHEY and CDR2 as SVGAGI. CDR3 nucleotide sequence: TGTGCCAGCAGTTACTCAAGGGGCCTAGGCTACACCTTC. Its protein product is CASSYSRGLGYTF.

The chain employs TRBV7-2 and TRBJ2-7; TRBD1 aligns across 8 bases. Germline CDR1 SGHTA, CDR2 FQGNSA. The CDR3 is made up of 16 amino acids. With 5 bases clipped from V and 0 bases from J, the junction kept 9 bases outside the gene matches. CDR3 DNA sequence: TGTGCCAGCAGCCCCTGGACAGGGCTCCCCTCCTACGAGCAGTACTTC. Amino acids: CASSPWTGLPSYEQYF.

V and J are TRBV6-5 and TRBJ1-2; maybe TRBD1 (5 bases). The V gene's germline CDR1 is MNHEY and CDR2 SVGAGI. This CDR3 region has 12 residues. V was pared by 7 bases and J by 0 bases, with 6 bases between. The CDR3 region is CASKGANYGYTF. CDR3 nucleotide sequence: TGTGCCAGCAAAGGGGCTAACTATGGCTACACCTTC.

This clone has only one observation. V and J are TRBV5-1 and TRBJ1-2; unclear D gene. Per the germline V gene, CDR1 is SGHRS and CDR2 is YFSETQ. Trimming removed 0 bases at V and 0 bases at J, with 12 bases between. The CDR3 has 16 amino acids. CDR3 loop: CASSLGHLASNYGYTF. CDR3 sequence (DNA): TGCGCCAGCAGCTTGGGGCACTTAGCTTCTAACTATGGCTACACCTTC.

The chain links TRBV18 to TRBJ1-5; 8 bases match TRBD1. Germline V lookup: CDR1 KGHSH, CDR2 LQKENI. This CDR3 comprises 13 residues. J lost 3 bases, V lost 6 bases, and 1 base had no gene match. The CDR3 sequence is CASSTGDNQPQHF. The CDR3 DNA sequence: TGTGCCAGCTCGACAGGGGACAATCAGCCCCAGCATTTT.

V is TRBV7-2 and J is TRBJ1-2, with 7 bases that match TRBD1. Germline CDR1 SGHTA, CDR2 FQGNSA. The CDR3 covers 14 residues. With V trimmed by 1 base and J by 6 bases, 5 bases remained unmatched. For the CDR3, the DNA is TGTGCCAGCAGCTTAGTTTGGCAGGGGGATGGCTACACCTTC. Its translation: CASSLVWQGDGYTF.

This clone was seen only once. The chain combines TRBV29-1 with TRBJ1-5; a possible D gene is TRBD1 (5 bases). V lost 4 bases, J lost 0 bases, and 13 bases lay in between. Germline lookup yields CDR1 SQVTM and CDR2 ANQGSEA. The CDR3 runs 15 residues. This CDR3 reads CSVVWGDPSNQPQHF. The CDR3 DNA sequence: TGCAGCGTTGTTTGGGGGGACCCTAGCAATCAGCCCCAGCATTTT.

The rearrangement links TRBV19 to TRBJ2-7; possibly TRBD2 for D (6 bases). The CDR3 has 13 amino acids. Per germline, CDR1 LNHDA and CDR2 SQIVND (reference sequence). Trimming removed 6 bases at V and 6 bases at J, with 15 bases between. The CDR3 here is CASRHGSRLEQYF. CDR3 nucleotides: TGTGCCAGTAGGCACGGGAGTCGACTCGAGCAGTACTTC.

The rearrangement links TRBV6-5 to TRBJ1-1, with D tentatively TRBD1 (5 bases). V gave up 8 bases and J gave up 1 base, with 11 bases separating them. This CDR3 has 13 residues. Germline-derived CDR1 and CDR2 are MNHEY and SVGAGI. CDR3 nucleotide sequence: TGTGCCAGCCGAGACAGACCGAACACTGAAGCTTTCTTT. Its translation: CASRDRPNTEAFF.

The chain couples TRBV12-5 to TRBJ1-6; tentatively, D is TRBD1 (5 bases). Deletions cut 7 bases from V and 5 bases from J, with 9 bases between. This CDR3 has 13 amino acids. CDR1 is LGHNT and CDR2 is FRNRAP in the germline V gene. The CDR3 sequence is CASAGQDNSPLHF. The CDR3, as DNA: TGTGCTAGTGCCGGACAAGATAATTCACCCCTCCACTTT.

This clone was recorded only once. The chain couples TRBV2 to TRBJ2-7; 12 bases map to TRBD2. Germline-derived CDR1 and CDR2 are SNHLY and FYNNEI. The CDR3 runs 14 residues. The V gene end was trimmed by 6 bases and the J gene end by 5 bases; junction bases not matched to a gene: 5. The CDR3 DNA sequence: TGTGCCAGCAGGACTAGCGGGAGTTACCACGAGCAGTACTTC. Protein: CASRTSGSYHEQYF.